This is a list of T cell receptor beta chains from one sample in a study of blood T cell repertoires in COVID-19. The repertoire was sequenced with immunoSEQ multiplex PCR; TCRdb's copy has only in-frame clones and lacks some. The sample shows about 130,000 clones, more than 70% of them seen only once. The material sequenced was peripheral blood. The receptor set was obtained from a woman between 55 and 75 years old with acute or convalescent COVID-19. CDR3s include the opening cysteine and the closing phenylalanine or tryptophan.

J: TRBJ1-1; V: TRBV7-8; length: 14; CDR3: CASSSENGNTEAFF
J: TRBJ1-2; V: TRBV4-1; length: 15; CDR3: CASNLGTGGSYGYTF
J: TRBJ1-1; V: TRBV2; length: 12; CDR3: CASSEGDSEAFF
J: TRBJ2-5; V: TRBV2; length: 16; CDR3: CASSRFGSGSTKTQYF
J: TRBJ2-5; V: TRBV29-1; length: 14; CDR3: CSVDTGSLQETQYF
J: TRBJ1-1; V: TRBV4-1; length: 14; CDR3: CASSHRSGGTEAFF
J: TRBJ2-3; V: TRBV10-3; length: 13; CDR3: CAISSGIGDTQYF
J: TRBJ2-3; V: TRBV5-4; length: 15; CDR3: CASSLASSTADTQYF
J: TRBJ2-1; V: TRBV6-1; length: 17; CDR3: CASSEAGGLAVYNEQFF
J: TRBJ1-5; V: TRBV2; length: 14; CDR3: CASNPGGRNQPQHF
J: TRBJ1-4; V: TRBV5-6; length: 15; CDR3: CASSLGRTADEKLFF
J: TRBJ2-1; V: TRBV15; length: 15; CDR3: CATSAATGSYNEQFF
J: TRBJ1-5; V: TRBV30; length: 16; CDR3: CAWSGGGQISTQPQHF
J: TRBJ1-5; V: TRBV3-1/TRBV3-2; length: 16; CDR3: CASSQGTFYSNQPQHF
J: TRBJ1-2; V: TRBV24-1; length: 13; CDR3: CATSDEPSGTTTF
J: TRBJ2-2; V: TRBV5-4; length: 16; CDR3: CASRTSSGPNTGELFF
J: TRBJ1-4; V: TRBV5-1; length: 14; CDR3: CASSLEGHQEKLFF
J: TRBJ1-1; V: TRBV18; length: 13; CDR3: CASSPRAGVEAFF
J: TRBJ2-3; V: TRBV4-1; length: 13; CDR3: CASSLLTGNTQYF
J: TRBJ1-6; V: TRBV30; length: 14; CDR3: CAWSPRGSDSPLHF
J: TRBJ1-2; V: TRBV4-1; length: 16; CDR3: CASSLGQGLSNYGYTF
J: TRBJ2-6; V: TRBV24-1; length: 16; CDR3: CATSGPGGSGANVLTF
J: TRBJ1-5; V: TRBV5-5; length: 15; CDR3: CASSLWTGTDQPQHF
J: TRBJ2-1; V: TRBV6-5; length: 15; CDR3: CASRPGGPHRGEQFF
J: TRBJ2-7; V: TRBV20-1; length: 15; CDR3: CSASSRLAGGYEQYF
J: TRBJ2-2; V: TRBV7-9; length: 16; CDR3: CASSFYRGEGTGELFF
J: TRBJ2-3; V: TRBV10-2; length: 12; CDR3: CASSDYTDTQYF
J: TRBJ2-5; V: TRBV29-1; length: 10; CDR3: CSVEEETQYF
J: TRBJ2-1; V: TRBV7-2; length: 14; CDR3: CASSLGAGGREQFF
J: TRBJ1-1; V: TRBV3-1/TRBV3-2; length: 13; CDR3: CASSQSYRDEAFF
J: TRBJ2-1; V: TRBV29-1; length: 15; CDR3: CSTNDRGPSYNEQFF
J: TRBJ2-1; V: TRBV5-4; length: 17; CDR3: CASSFTPGTGDYNEQFF
J: TRBJ2-3; V: TRBV24-1; length: 14; CDR3: CATSDPLYTDTQYF
J: TRBJ2-7; V: TRBV28; length: 16; CDR3: CASSPTGTSLPYEQYF
J: TRBJ2-3; V: TRBV6-5; length: 12; CDR3: CASSYRGQGLYF
J: TRBJ2-1; V: TRBV7-9; length: 13; CDR3: CASSIAVFNEQFF
J: TRBJ2-1; V: TRBV28; length: 15; CDR3: CASSTSGVNYNEQFF
J: TRBJ2-1; V: TRBV6-1; length: 14; CDR3: CASSEAASGDEQFF
J: TRBJ1-5; V: TRBV28; length: 15; CDR3: CASSQAQGQNQPQHF
J: TRBJ2-1; V: TRBV5-1; length: 13; CDR3: CASSPENGNEQFF
J: TRBJ2-6; V: TRBV18; length: 15; CDR3: CASSLGSSGANVLTF
J: TRBJ1-6; V: TRBV6-5; length: 14; CDR3: CASSYSSEYSPLHF
J: TRBJ1-1; V: TRBV18; length: 12; CDR3: CASSPEGSSAFF
J: TRBJ1-5; V: TRBV5-3; length: 16; CDR3: CARTTKTRYSNQPQHF
J: TRBJ2-1; V: TRBV6-1; length: 16; CDR3: CASSERASGYYNEQFF
J: TRBJ2-1; V: TRBV20-1; length: 11; CDR3: CSARDLNEQFF
J: TRBJ2-1; V: TRBV7-9; length: 15; CDR3: CASSLAGTFYNEQFF
J: TRBJ1-2; V: TRBV28; length: 15; CDR3: CASSSPRGLGYGYTF
J: TRBJ1-1; V: TRBV6-5; length: 16; CDR3: CASSYSGQFMNTEAFF
J: TRBJ1-6; V: TRBV30; length: 14; CDR3: CAWSVLTGLSPLHF
J: TRBJ2-1; V: TRBV5-1; length: 16; CDR3: CASSPTADRASNEQFF
J: TRBJ1-5; V: TRBV24-1; length: 14; CDR3: CATSQDTSNQPQHF